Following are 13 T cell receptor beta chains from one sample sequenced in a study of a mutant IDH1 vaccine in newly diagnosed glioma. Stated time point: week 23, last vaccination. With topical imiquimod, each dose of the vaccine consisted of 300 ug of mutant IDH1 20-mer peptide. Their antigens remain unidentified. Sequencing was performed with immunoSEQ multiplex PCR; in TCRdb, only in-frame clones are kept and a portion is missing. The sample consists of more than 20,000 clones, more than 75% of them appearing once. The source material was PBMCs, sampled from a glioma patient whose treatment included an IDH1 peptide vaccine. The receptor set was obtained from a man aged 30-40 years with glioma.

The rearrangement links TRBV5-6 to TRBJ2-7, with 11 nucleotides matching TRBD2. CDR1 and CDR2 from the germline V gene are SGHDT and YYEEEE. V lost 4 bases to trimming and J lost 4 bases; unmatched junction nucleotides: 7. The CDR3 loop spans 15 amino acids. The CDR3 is CASSGATSGTYEQYF. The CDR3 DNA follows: TGTGCCAGCAGCGGAGCGACTAGCGGGACTTACGAGCAGTACTTC.

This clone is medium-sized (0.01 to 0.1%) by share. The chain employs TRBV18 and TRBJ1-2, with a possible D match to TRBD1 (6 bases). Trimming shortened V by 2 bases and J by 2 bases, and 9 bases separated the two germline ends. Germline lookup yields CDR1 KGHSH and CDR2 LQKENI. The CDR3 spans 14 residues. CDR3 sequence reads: CASSPGGPNYGYTF. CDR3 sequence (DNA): TGTGCCAGCTCACCAGGGGGCCCCAACTATGGCTACACCTTC.

The CDR3 loop is CASSVRQGRYEQYF. The CDR3 DNA reads TGTGCCAGTAGTGTTAGACAGGGACGCTACGAGCAGTACTTC. V and J are TRBV19 and TRBJ2-7; 7 positions match TRBD1. This CDR3 is 14 amino acids long. Germline assignment: CDR1 LNHDA and CDR2 SQIVND (reference sequence). Trimming took 5 bases from V and 3 from J; bases not matched to a gene: 7.

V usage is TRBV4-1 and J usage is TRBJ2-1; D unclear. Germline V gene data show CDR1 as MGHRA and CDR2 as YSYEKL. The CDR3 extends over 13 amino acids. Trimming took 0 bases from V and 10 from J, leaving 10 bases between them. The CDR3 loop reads CASSQDLTWEQFF. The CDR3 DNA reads TGCGCCAGCAGCCAAGATCTCACCTGGGAGCAGTTCTTC.

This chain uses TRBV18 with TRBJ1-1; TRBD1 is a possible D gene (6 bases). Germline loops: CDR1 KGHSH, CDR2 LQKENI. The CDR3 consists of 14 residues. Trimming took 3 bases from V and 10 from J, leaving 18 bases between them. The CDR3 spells CASSPGGRPGGAFF. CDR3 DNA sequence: TGTGCCAGCTCACCGGGGGGCAGGCCCGGAGGAGCTTTCTTT.

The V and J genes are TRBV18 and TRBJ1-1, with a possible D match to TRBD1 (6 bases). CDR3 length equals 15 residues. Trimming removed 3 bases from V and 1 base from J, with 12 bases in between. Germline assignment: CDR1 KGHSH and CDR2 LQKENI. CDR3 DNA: TGTGCCAGCTCACCGTGGGGGGGCCCGAACACTGAAGCTTTCTTT. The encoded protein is CASSPWGGPNTEAFF. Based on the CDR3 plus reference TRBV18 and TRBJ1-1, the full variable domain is NAGVMQNPRHLVRRRGQEARLRCSPMKGHSHVYWYRQLPEEGLKFMVYLQKENIIDESGMPKERFSAEFPKEGPSILRIQQVVRGDSAAYFCASSPWGGPNTEAFFGQGTRLTVV.

DNA of the CDR3: TGTGCCAGCAGTGAATTCCGGGGGGCCTCTAACTATGGCTACACCTTC. As protein: CASSEFRGASNYGYTF. The rearrangement joins TRBV6-1 to TRBJ1-2; TRBD1 is a possible D gene (6 bases). Trimming took off 2 bases at V and 0 bases at J, with 13 bases between the two ends. Germline V lookup: CDR1 MNHNS, CDR2 SASEGT. The CDR3 is 16 amino acids.

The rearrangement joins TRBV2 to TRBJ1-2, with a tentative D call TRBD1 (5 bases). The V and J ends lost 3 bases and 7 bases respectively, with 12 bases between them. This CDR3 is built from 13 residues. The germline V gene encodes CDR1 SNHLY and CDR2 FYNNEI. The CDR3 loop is CASSEQVGVGYTF. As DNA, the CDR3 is TGTGCCAGCAGTGAGCAAGTGGGGGTTGGCTACACCTTC.

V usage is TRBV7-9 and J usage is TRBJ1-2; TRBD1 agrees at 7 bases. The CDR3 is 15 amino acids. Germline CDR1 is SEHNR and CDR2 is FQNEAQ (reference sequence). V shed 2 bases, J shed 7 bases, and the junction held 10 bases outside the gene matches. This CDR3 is CASSLTSPQGGGYTF. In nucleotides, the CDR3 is TGTGCCAGCAGCTTAACTAGCCCCCAGGGGGGTGGCTACACCTTC. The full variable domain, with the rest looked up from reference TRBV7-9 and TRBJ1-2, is DTGVSQNPRHKITKRGQNVTFRCDPISEHNRLYWYRQTLGQGPEFLTYFQNEAQLEKSRLLSDRFSAERPKGSFSTLEIQRTEQGDSAMYLCASSLTSPQGGGYTFGSGTRLTVV.

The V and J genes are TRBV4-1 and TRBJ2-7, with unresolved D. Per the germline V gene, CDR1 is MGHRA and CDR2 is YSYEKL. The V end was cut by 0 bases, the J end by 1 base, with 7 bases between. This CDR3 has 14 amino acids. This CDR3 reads CASSQESTSYEQYF. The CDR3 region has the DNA TGCGCCAGCAGCCAAGAATCCACGTCCTACGAGCAGTACTTC.

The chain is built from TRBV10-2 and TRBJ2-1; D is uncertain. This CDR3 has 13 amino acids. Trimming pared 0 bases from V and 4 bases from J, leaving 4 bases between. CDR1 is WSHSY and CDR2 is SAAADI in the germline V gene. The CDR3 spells CASSESDYNEQFF. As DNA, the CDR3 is TGCGCCAGCAGTGAGTCAGATTACAATGAGCAGTTCTTC.

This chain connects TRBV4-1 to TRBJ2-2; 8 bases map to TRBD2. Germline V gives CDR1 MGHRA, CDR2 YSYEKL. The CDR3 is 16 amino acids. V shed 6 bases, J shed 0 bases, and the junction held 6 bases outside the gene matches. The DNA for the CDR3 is TGCGCCAGCAGTCCCAAGGGACTAGCGAACACCGGGGAGCTGTTTTTT. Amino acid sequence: CASSPKGLANTGELFF.

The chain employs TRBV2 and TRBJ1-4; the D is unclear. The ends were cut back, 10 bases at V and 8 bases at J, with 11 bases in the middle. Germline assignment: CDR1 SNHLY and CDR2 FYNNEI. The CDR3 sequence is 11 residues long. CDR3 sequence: CATSFSEKLFF. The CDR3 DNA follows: TGTGCCACCTCATTTAGCGAAAAACTGTTTTTT.